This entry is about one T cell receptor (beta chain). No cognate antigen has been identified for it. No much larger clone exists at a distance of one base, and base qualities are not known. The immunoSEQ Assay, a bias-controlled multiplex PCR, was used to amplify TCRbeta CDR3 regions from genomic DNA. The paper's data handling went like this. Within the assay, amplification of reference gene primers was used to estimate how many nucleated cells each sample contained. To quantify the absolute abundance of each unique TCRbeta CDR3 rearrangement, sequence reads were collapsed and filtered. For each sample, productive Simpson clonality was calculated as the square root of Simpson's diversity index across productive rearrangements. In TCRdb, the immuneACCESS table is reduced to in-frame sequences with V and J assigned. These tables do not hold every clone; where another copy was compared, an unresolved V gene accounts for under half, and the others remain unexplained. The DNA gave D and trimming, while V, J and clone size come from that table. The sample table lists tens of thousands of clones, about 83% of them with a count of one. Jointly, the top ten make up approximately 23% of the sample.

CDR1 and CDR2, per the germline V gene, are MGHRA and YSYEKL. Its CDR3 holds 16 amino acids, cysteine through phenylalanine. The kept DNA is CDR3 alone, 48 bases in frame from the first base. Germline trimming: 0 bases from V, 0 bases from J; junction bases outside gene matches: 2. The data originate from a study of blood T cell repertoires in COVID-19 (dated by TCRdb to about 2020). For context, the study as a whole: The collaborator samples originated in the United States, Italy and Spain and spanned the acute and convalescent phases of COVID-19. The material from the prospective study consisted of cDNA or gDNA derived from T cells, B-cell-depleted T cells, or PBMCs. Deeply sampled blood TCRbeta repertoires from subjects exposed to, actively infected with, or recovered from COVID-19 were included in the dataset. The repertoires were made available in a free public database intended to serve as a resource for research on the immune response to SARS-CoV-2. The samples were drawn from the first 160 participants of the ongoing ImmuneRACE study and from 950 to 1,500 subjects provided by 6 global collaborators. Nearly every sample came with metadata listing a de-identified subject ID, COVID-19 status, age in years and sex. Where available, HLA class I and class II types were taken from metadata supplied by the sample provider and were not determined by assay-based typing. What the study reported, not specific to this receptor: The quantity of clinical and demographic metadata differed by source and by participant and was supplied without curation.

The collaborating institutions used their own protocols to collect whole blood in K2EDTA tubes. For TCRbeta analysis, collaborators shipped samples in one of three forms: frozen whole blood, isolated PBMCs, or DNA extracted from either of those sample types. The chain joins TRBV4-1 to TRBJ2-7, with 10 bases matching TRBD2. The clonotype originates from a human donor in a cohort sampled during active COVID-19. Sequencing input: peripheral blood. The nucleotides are TGCGCCAGCAGCCAAGACCCTAGCGGGAGCTCCTACGAGCAGTACTTC. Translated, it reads CASSQDPSGSSYEQYF.